Described below is a single T cell receptor beta chain sequence and its context. CDR3 size: 15 residues. Per germline, CDR1 SGHTA and CDR2 FQGNSA. Trimming at V came to 1 base and at J to 2 bases, leaving 1 base not matched to a gene. Under the authors' procedure: Estimates of nucleated cell counts were drawn from the amplification of reference gene primers. Sequencing was performed with immunoSEQ multiplex PCR; in TCRdb, only in-frame clones are kept and a portion is missing. Clone size and V and J calls were adopted from that table, with D and trimming inferred from the DNA. This sample carries under 450,000 clones, less than 90% of them seen once, and the ten largest clones take about 7.6%. This sample is drawn from a study of blood T cell repertoires in COVID-19. Study-level information: Sample material is recorded as cDNA or gDNA derived from T cells, B-cell-depleted T cells, or PBMCs.

Patients from Seattle were sampled longitudinally, starting during active infection. The chain carries TRBV7-2 and TRBJ2-1; 8 bases match TRBD2. The receptor was isolated from a woman aged 55-70 years with COVID-19, enrolled during active disease. Sequenced input: peripheral blood. The CDR3 bases are TGTGCCAGCAGCTTAGTAGCGGGGACCTACAATGAGCAGTTCTTC. Translating it yields CASSLVAGTYNEQFF.